The clone carrying this T cell receptor beta chain was counted many times. Its cognate antigen is unknown. PBMCs were derived from 10 ml fresh peripheral blood. Amplification targeted TCR beta CDR3 regions from RNA transcripts. The primer set for the first-round RT-PCR of the TCR CDR3 was HTBI. TCRdb reprocessed the multiplex PCR reads with MiXCR, giving one entry per CDR3 protein. The table has over 650,000 distinct CDR3 sequences, roughly 15% seen once. This sample is drawn from a study of T cells in Graves' hyperthyroidism and ophthalmopathy. V shed 3 bases and J shed 3 bases, with 7 bases lying between them. CDR1 and CDR2 from the germline V gene are SQVTM and ANQGSEA. The CDR3 spans 12 residues. Study-level points and caveats: In blood, most of the thyroid clonotypes expanded above 0.001 were also present. Ophthalmopathy got predicted by the model a median about 6.5 months before its onset.

The sequencing input was blood. J is TRBJ2-3 and V is TRBV29-1; D call uncertain. This clonotype originated in a man between 18 and 29 years old with Graves' hyperthyroidism. The DNA for the CDR3 is TGCAGCGTTGACTCAGCTACAGATACGCAGTATTTT. As protein: CSVDSATDTQYF.